The 31 T cell receptor beta chains listed next were all sequenced from one sample in a study of identical twins. TCRdb called the 5' RACE reads again in MiXCR, with one record for every CDR3 protein. The sample has approximately 890,000 distinct CDR3 sequences; roughly an eighth are singletons. The same data also went into a second study, on yellow fever vaccine responses in identical twins.

Sample: PBMCs. Every receptor here comes from a woman aged 18-29 years in good health.

This clonotype occurred a few times. J is TRBJ2-6 and V is TRBV11-2; D is possibly TRBD1 (6 bases). V dropped 4 bases and J dropped 4 bases, with 14 bases sitting between them. CDR1 and CDR2 from the germline V gene are SGHAT and FQNNGV. The CDR3 sequence is 16 residues long. The CDR3 sequence is CASSSLQGAGANVLTF. CDR3 sequence (DNA): TGTGCCAGCAGCTCCCTACAGGGAGCCGGGGCCAACGTCCTGACTTTC.

This clonotype was detected many times. The rearrangement uses TRBV5-1 and TRBJ1-1, with D perhaps TRBD1 (5 bases). Germline values: CDR1 SGHRS, CDR2 YFSETQ. This CDR3 is 16 amino acids long. V was clipped by 3 bases and J by 6 bases, with 21 bases between them. The CDR3 reads CASSWQGMGVIAEAFF. The CDR3 bases are TGCGCCAGCAGCTGGCAGGGAATGGGGGTAATCGCTGAAGCTTTCTTT.

This clonotype was recorded a few times. The gene calls are TRBV28 and TRBJ1-2; D is unclear. The CDR3 is 15 amino acids. V was clipped by 7 bases and J by 0 bases, with 15 bases between them. CDR1 and CDR2 from the germline V gene are MDHEN and SYDVKM. CDR3 sequence: CASTLDTRANYGYTF. CDR3 sequence (DNA): TGTGCCAGCACCTTAGACACACGAGCTAACTATGGCTACACCTTC.

V gene TRBV14 combines with J gene TRBJ2-7; no definite D call. V was trimmed by 2 bases and J by 7 bases, leaving 6 bases between them. The germline gives CDR1 SGHDN, CDR2 FVKESK. The CDR3 consists of 11 residues. The CDR3 coding sequence is TGTGCCAGCAGCCAAAGGAAAGAGCAGTACTTC. It is translated as CASSQRKEQYF.

The table lists this clonotype with a few counts. The rearrangement links TRBV6-1 to TRBJ2-1; 13 bases match TRBD2. The length of the CDR3 is 15 residues. After removal of 7 bases from V and 7 bases from J, the junction contained 7 bases not matched to a gene. Germline loops: CDR1 MNHNS, CDR2 SASEGT. Written as DNA, the CDR3 is TGTGCCAGCATCCCCGGGACTAGCGGGGTAAATGAGCAGTTCTTC. Its protein product is CASIPGTSGVNEQFF.

This clonotype was counted only a few times. Sequence at one end of the junction differs from germline and may be a read error. The rearrangement uses TRBV7-9 and TRBJ1-1; the D gene is possibly TRBD1 (6 bases). This CDR3 is built from 15 residues. Per the germline V gene, CDR1 is SEHNR and CDR2 is FQNEAQ (reference sequence). Here the CDR3 DNA reads TGTGCCAGCAGCCCCAGGGGAGGGATGAAGACTGAAGCTTTCTTT. This encodes CASSPRGGMKTEAFF.

This chain links TRBV12-3 or TRBV12-4 with TRBJ1-2; D remains ambiguous. There are 13 residues in the CDR3. Trimming removed 4 bases at V and 9 bases at J, with 15 bases between. The CDR3 protein is CASSSVLGRSYTF. The CDR3 region has the DNA TGTGCCAGCAGTTCTGTCTTGGGCCGGAGCTACACCTTC.

This clonotype was found a few times. The gene calls are TRBV9 and TRBJ1-1; possible D gene TRBD1, 6 bases. Per the germline V gene, CDR1 is SGDLS and CDR2 is YYNGEE. Deletions cut 3 bases from V and 5 bases from J, with 11 bases between. This CDR3 is built from 13 residues. The CDR3 spells CASSEGGATEAFF. The CDR3 DNA sequence: TGTGCCAGCAGCGAGGGGGGCGCGACTGAAGCTTTCTTT.

The rearrangement links TRBV20-1 to TRBJ1-5; D is ambiguous. This CDR3 comprises 16 residues. Germline V gene lookup returns CDR1 DFQATT and CDR2 SNEGSKA (reference sequence). Trimming pared 3 bases from V and 0 bases from J, leaving 15 bases between. CDR3 DNA sequence: TGCAGTGCTAGCCCACCTACTGGTAATAGCAATCAGCCCCAGCATTTT. It codes for CSASPPTGNSNQPQHF.

This clonotype occurred a few times. This chain links TRBV12-3 or TRBV12-4 with TRBJ2-7, with 10 bases aligning to TRBD1. The CDR3 consists of 15 residues. V lost 7 bases to trimming and J lost 3 bases; unmatched junction nucleotides: 9. The CDR3 here is CASTSGTGVFYEQYF. CDR3 DNA sequence: TGTGCCAGCACCTCCGGGACAGGGGTTTTCTACGAGCAGTACTTC.

This clonotype was picked up a small number of times. The chain has TRBV29-1 and TRBJ2-4; TRBD2 aligns across 7 bases. The CDR3 has 15 amino acids. Trimming took 4 bases from V and 1 from J; bases not matched to a gene: 7. Germline V gives CDR1 SQVTM, CDR2 ANQGSEA. The CDR3 loop reads CSVVTREWAKNIQYF. The CDR3 DNA follows: TGCAGCGTTGTTACGCGGGAGTGGGCCAAAAACATTCAGTACTTC.

This clonotype was found many times. The genes are TRBV20-1 and TRBJ2-1; tentatively, D is TRBD2 (5 bases). V gave up 6 bases and J gave up 7 bases, with 19 bases separating them. The CDR3 loop spans 14 amino acids. The V gene's germline CDR1 is DFQATT and CDR2 SNEGSKA (reference sequence). CDR3 nucleotides: TGCAGTGCCTGGACCAGCGGCATGTCAAATGAGCAGTTCTTC. As protein: CSAWTSGMSNEQFF.

This clonotype was recorded at least ten times. This chain uses TRBV5-1 with TRBJ2-2; D uncertain. V was trimmed by 0 bases and J by 0 bases, leaving 6 bases between them. CDR3 size: 15 residues. From germline, CDR1 is SGHRS and CDR2 YFSETQ. CDR3 in amino acids: CASSLAQTNTGELFF. The CDR3 coding sequence is TGCGCCAGCAGCTTGGCCCAGACGAACACCGGGGAGCTGTTTTTT.

This clonotype was observed many times. The chain is built from TRBV2 and TRBJ1-5; no clear D. The CDR3 consists of 13 residues. V lost 6 bases, J lost 0 bases, and 6 bases lay in between. Germline lookup yields CDR1 SNHLY and CDR2 FYNNEI. This CDR3 is CASSVFSNQPQHF. The CDR3 coding sequence is TGTGCCAGCAGCGTATTTAGCAATCAGCCCCAGCATTTT. The variable domain in full, with the rest retrieved from reference TRBV2 and TRBJ1-5, is EPEVTQTPSHQVTQMGQEVILRCVPISNHLYFYWYRQILGQKVEFLVSFYNNEISEKSEIFDDQFSVERPDGSNFTLKIRSTKLEDSAMYFCASSVFSNQPQHFGDGTRLSIL.

This clonotype was seen at least ten times. The rearrangement uses TRBV12-3 or TRBV12-4 and TRBJ1-5; 8 bases match TRBD1. After removal of 6 bases from V and 5 bases from J, the junction contained 12 bases not matched to a gene. This CDR3 region has 16 residues. The CDR3 DNA follows: TGTGCCAGCAGCAATACAGGGGGAGGACTCGATCAGCCCCAGCATTTT. This gives the protein CASSNTGGGLDQPQHF.

The V call is TRBV11-1, the J call TRBJ2-3, with 13 bases matching TRBD2. The CDR3 is 18 amino acids. The germline CDR1 and CDR2 sequences are SGHAT and FQDESV (reference sequence). After removal of 1 base from V and 0 bases from J, the junction contained 4 bases not matched to a gene. CDR3 residues: CASSLVGTSGTSTDTQYF. The CDR3 DNA follows: TGTGCCAGCAGCTTAGTGGGGACTAGCGGGACTAGCACAGATACGCAGTATTTT.

This chain connects TRBV20-1 to TRBJ2-3; weak D call: TRBD2 (7 bases). Germline V gene lookup returns CDR1 DFQATT and CDR2 SNEGSKA (reference sequence). The CDR3 loop spans 14 amino acids. The germline V and J ends were trimmed by 0 bases and 3 bases, with 10 bases remaining between them. In nucleotides, the CDR3 is TGCAGTGCTAGAGAAGGGGGGGCGACAGATACGCAGTATTTT. Amino acid sequence: CSAREGGATDTQYF.

V usage is TRBV14 and J usage is TRBJ2-7; 9 bases map to TRBD2. Germline lookup yields CDR1 SGHDN and CDR2 FVKESK. This CDR3 contains 17 residues. V gave up 0 bases and J gave up 0 bases; unmatched junction bases: 6. The CDR3 sequence is CASSQESGRPASYEQYF. The CDR3 DNA follows: TGTGCCAGCAGCCAAGAAAGCGGGAGGCCCGCCTCCTACGAGCAGTACTTC.

This clonotype was found a few times. This sequence joins TRBV5-1 and TRBJ1-1; D uncertain. Germline assignment: CDR1 SGHRS and CDR2 YFSETQ. Trimming stripped 0 bases from V and 3 bases from J, with 12 bases between. This CDR3 is built from 15 residues. This chain's CDR3 is CASSLGPGLYTEAFF. The CDR3 nucleotides read TGCGCCAGCAGCTTGGGCCCCGGGCTTTACACTGAAGCTTTCTTT. Based on the CDR3 plus reference TRBV5-1 and TRBJ1-1, the full variable domain is KAGVTQTPRYLIKTRGQQVTLSCSPISGHRSVSWYQQTPGQGLQFLFEYFSETQRNKGNFPGRFSGRQFSNSRSEMNVSTLELGDSALYLCASSLGPGLYTEAFFGQGTRLTVV.

This clonotype has a handful of counts. The V call is TRBV6-2 or TRBV6-3, the J call TRBJ2-3, with D unclear. CDR1 MNHEY and CDR2 SVGEGT come from the germline V gene. Trimming stripped 7 bases from V and 3 bases from J, with 8 bases between. This CDR3 has 12 amino acids. The chain's CDR3 is CASTQATDTQYF. The CDR3, as DNA: TGTGCCAGCACGCAGGCGACAGATACGCAGTATTTT.

J is TRBJ2-1 and V is TRBV5-5; D ambiguous. From germline, CDR1 is SGHKS and CDR2 YYEKEE (reference sequence). The CDR3 is 15 residues long. V gave up 2 bases and J gave up 4 bases, with 13 bases separating them. CDR3 in DNA: TGTGCCAGCAGCTTCACCTACGACCATTACAATGAGCAGTTCTTC. Its protein product is CASSFTYDHYNEQFF. The complete variable domain, with remaining parts taken from reference TRBV5-5 and TRBJ2-1, reads DAGVTQSPTHLIKTRGQQVTLRCSPISGHKSVSWYQQVLGQGPQFIFQYYEKEERGRGNFPDRFSARQFPNYSSELNVNALLLGDSALYLCASSFTYDHYNEQFFGPGTRLTVL.

This clonotype was seen a few times. The gene calls are TRBV4-1 and TRBJ2-2, with D maybe TRBD2 (6 bases). Trimming pared 4 bases from V and 0 bases from J, leaving 18 bases between. Germline V gene lookup returns CDR1 MGHRA and CDR2 YSYEKL. The CDR3 contains 18 residues. For the CDR3, the DNA is TGCGCCAGCAGCCCGGGGGTTGAGCGAATCGCGAACACCGGGGAGCTGTTTTTT. It encodes CASSPGVERIANTGELFF.

J is TRBJ2-3 and V is TRBV20-1; the D is unclear. The CDR3 sequence is 14 residues long. V lost 4 bases and J 1 base, leaving 12 bases between the germline ends. The germline CDR1 and CDR2 sequences are DFQATT and SNEGSKA (reference sequence). CDR3 sequence (DNA): TGCAGTGCTAAAATAGATGGCGGCACAGATACGCAGTATTTT. Translation: CSAKIDGGTDTQYF.

This clonotype was observed many times. The CDR3 DNA sequence: TGTGCCAGCAGTTACGCAGCAGTTACAGATACGCAGTATTTT. Its translation is CASSYAAVTDTQYF. The chain combines TRBV6-5 with TRBJ2-3; no clear D gene. CDR1 and CDR2 (germline): MNHEY, SVGAGI. Trimming removed 2 bases from V and 3 bases from J, with 9 bases in between. The CDR3 is made up of 14 amino acids.

The sample holds a few counts of this clonotype. This chain joins TRBV6-1 and TRBJ2-3; 11 bases align to TRBD2. The germline V gene has CDR1 MNHNS and CDR2 SASEGT. The CDR3 totals 17 residues. V was clipped by 6 bases and J by 0 bases; unmatched bases: 8. The CDR3 nucleotides read TGTGCCAGCAGGGGACGCCGGACTAGCGGGAGCACAGATACGCAGTATTTT. It is translated as CASRGRRTSGSTDTQYF.

This clonotype has at least ten counts. The rearrangement links TRBV12-3 or TRBV12-4 to TRBJ2-4; D possibly uses TRBD1 or TRBD2 (5 bases each). This CDR3 is 15 amino acids long. V was shortened by 3 bases and J by 0 bases, with 9 bases between the two germline ends. The CDR3 nucleotides read TGTGCCAGCAGTTTGTGGGACCTAGCCAAAAACATTCAGTACTTC. This sequence encodes CASSLWDLAKNIQYF.

This clonotype came up a few times. The chain is built from TRBV20-1 and TRBJ2-1; the match to TRBD2 covers 7 bases. The CDR3 has 17 amino acids. The germline gives CDR1 DFQATT, CDR2 SNEGSKA (reference sequence). Trimming cost V 1 base and J 3 bases; bases outside gene matches: 12. The chain's CDR3 is CSARVGETGGHYNEQFF. The DNA for the CDR3 is TGCAGTGCTAGAGTGGGGGAAACGGGAGGACACTACAATGAGCAGTTCTTC.

In this sample, this clonotype turned up many times. The chain is built from TRBV3-1 and TRBJ1-1, with 7 bases lining up with TRBD1. V was clipped by 4 bases and J by 1 base; unmatched bases: 6. Per germline, CDR1 LGHDT and CDR2 YNNKEL (reference sequence). There are 15 residues in the CDR3. Here the CDR3 DNA reads TGTGCCAGCAGCCCCTGGGACAGCTGGAACACTGAAGCTTTCTTT. Protein product: CASSPWDSWNTEAFF.

This clonotype was observed a few times. The genes are TRBV20-1 and TRBJ2-7; TRBD1 is a possible D gene (5 bases). The CDR3 is 14 residues long. Germline loops: CDR1 DFQATT, CDR2 SNEGSKA (reference sequence). Trimming took 1 base from V and 2 from J, leaving 12 bases between them. CDR3 sequence (DNA): TGCAGTGCTAGAGGGACAAAAGTAGCCTACGAGCAGTACTTC. It is translated as CSARGTKVAYEQYF.

On this clonotype itself: One end of the junction is discordant with germline, which a read error may explain. V usage is TRBV15 and J usage is TRBJ2-7; D remains unclear. Germline CDR1 is LNHNV and CDR2 is YYDKDF (reference sequence). The CDR3 is made up of 11 amino acids. The CDR3: CATSPSFEQYF. CDR3 nucleotides: TGTGCCACCAGCCCCTCCTTCGAGCAGTACTTC.

The chain's CDR3 is CATETSGGRYEQYF. CDR3 sequence (DNA): TGTGCCACTGAAACCTCGGGGGGGCGATACGAGCAGTACTTC. The V call is TRBV6-2 or TRBV6-3, the J call TRBJ2-7; TRBD2 aligns across 8 bases. V was clipped by 10 bases and J by 4 bases; unmatched bases: 12. CDR3 size: 14 residues. The germline V gene has CDR1 MNHEY and CDR2 SVGEGT.